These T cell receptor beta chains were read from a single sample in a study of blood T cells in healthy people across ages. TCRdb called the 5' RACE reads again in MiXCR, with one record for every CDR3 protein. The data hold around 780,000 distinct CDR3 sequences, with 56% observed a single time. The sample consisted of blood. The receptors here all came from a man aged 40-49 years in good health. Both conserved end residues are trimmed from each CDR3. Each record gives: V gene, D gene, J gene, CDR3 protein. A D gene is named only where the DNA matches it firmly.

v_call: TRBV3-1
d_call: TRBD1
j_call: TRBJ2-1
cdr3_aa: ASSPSGDRDEF

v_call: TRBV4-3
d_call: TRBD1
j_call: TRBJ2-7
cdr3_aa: ASSPGTGAYYEQY

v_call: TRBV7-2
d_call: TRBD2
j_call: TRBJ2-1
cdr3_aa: ASSRPLAGGFSYNEQF

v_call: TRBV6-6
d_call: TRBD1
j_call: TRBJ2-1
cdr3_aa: ASNPGQDYNEQF

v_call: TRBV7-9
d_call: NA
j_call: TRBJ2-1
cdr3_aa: ASTTKDNEQF

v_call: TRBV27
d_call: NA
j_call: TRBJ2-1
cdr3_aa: ASSLRDSKSYEQF

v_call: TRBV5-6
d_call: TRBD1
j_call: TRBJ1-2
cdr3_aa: ASSFIGQGDYGYT

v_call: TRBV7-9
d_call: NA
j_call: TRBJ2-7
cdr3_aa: ASSPAYSEQY

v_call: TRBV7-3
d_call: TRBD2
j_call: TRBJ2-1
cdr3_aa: ASSLTGGLAGGVQF

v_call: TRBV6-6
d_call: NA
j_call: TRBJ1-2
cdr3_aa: ASRSAAGRGGYT

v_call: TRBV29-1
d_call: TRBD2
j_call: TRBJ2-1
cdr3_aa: SAGGHEQF

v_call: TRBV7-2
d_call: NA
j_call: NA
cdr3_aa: ASSSDGGYSYEQY

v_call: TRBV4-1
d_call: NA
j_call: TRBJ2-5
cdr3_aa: ASSQVGSQETQY

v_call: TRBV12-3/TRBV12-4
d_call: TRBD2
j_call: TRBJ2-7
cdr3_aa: ASSPGLAESSYEQY

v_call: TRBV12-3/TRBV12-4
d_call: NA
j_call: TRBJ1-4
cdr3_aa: ASSPNNEKLF

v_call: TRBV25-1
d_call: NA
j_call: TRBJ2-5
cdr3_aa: ASSVPTGETQY

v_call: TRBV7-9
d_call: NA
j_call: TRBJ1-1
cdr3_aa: ASSLGPMNTEAF

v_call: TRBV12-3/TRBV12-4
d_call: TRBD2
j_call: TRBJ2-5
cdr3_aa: ASSWTSGTSWETQY

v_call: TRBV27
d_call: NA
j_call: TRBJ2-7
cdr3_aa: ASRPAGQKIEQY

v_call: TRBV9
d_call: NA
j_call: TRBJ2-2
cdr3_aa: ASSVGGALNTGELF

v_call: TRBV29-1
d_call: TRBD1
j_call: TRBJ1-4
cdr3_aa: SVEARDRDEKLF

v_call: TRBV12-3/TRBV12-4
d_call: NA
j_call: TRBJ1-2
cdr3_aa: ASSPREGYGYT